A selection of T cell receptor beta chains follows, all from one sample in a study of T cells in Graves' hyperthyroidism and ophthalmopathy. TCRdb analysed the multiplex PCR reads with MiXCR anew, one entry per CDR3 protein. The profile shows about 580,000 distinct CDR3 sequences, around 46% of them singletons. The specimen sequenced was peripheral blood or thyroid tissue (not recorded which). The receptors come from a woman younger than 30 with Graves' hyperthyroidism. Each CDR3 is given with its conserved first and last residue. The order of the fields is clone size, V gene, J gene, D gene, CDR3 DNA, CDR3 protein. D genes are given only for firm matches. Clone sizes are given selectively: once, few, many, or a class where the clone is expanded.

abundance: many
v_gene: TRBV7-8
j_gene: TRBJ1-5
d_gene: TRBD1
CDR3nt: TGTGCCAGCAGCTTCGGGGACAGTACTAATCAGCCCCAGCATTTT
CDR3aa: CASSFGDSTNQPQHF

abundance: -
v_gene: TRBV2
j_gene: TRBJ1-4
d_gene: TRBD1
CDR3nt: TGTGCCAGCAGTGGACAGGGCAATGAAAAACTGTTTTTT
CDR3aa: CASSGQGNEKLFF

abundance: -
v_gene: TRBV14
j_gene: TRBJ1-1
d_gene: -
CDR3nt: TGTGCCAGCAGCCAAGATGGAAAACGTGAAGCTTTCTTT
CDR3aa: CASSQDGKREAFF

abundance: few
v_gene: TRBV7-6
j_gene: TRBJ2-7
d_gene: TRBD2
CDR3nt: TGTGCCAGCTCCCAAGACACTAGCGGGGCCTTCTACGAGCAGTACTTC
CDR3aa: CASSQDTSGAFYEQYF

abundance: -
v_gene: TRBV5-1
j_gene: TRBJ1-2
d_gene: -
CDR3nt: TGCGCCAGCAGCGACGGGACGGATGGCTACACCTTC
CDR3aa: CASSDGTDGYTF

abundance: -
v_gene: TRBV20-1
j_gene: TRBJ1-3
d_gene: -
CDR3nt: TGCAGTGCTGAGCGGCGGACGGACTCTGGAAACACCATATATTTT
CDR3aa: CSAERRTDSGNTIYF

abundance: many
v_gene: TRBV5-1
j_gene: TRBJ2-7
d_gene: -
CDR3nt: TGCGCCAGTTCACAGGGCGGTTTATACGAGCAGTACTTC
CDR3aa: CASSQGGLYEQYF

abundance: many
v_gene: TRBV6-6
j_gene: TRBJ1-1
d_gene: TRBD1
CDR3nt: TGTGCCAGCAGATACCGGGACAGTTTCGCTTTCTTT
CDR3aa: CASRYRDSFAFF

abundance: -
v_gene: TRBV12-3/TRBV12-4
j_gene: TRBJ2-5
d_gene: TRBD2
CDR3nt: TGTGCCAGCAGCCCCGGGACTAGCGGGAGTGAGACCCAGTACTTC
CDR3aa: CASSPGTSGSETQYF

abundance: -
v_gene: TRBV18
j_gene: TRBJ1-1
d_gene: -
CDR3nt: TGTGCCAGCTCACAGGCTTTGGGCGTTACTGAAGCTTTCTTT
CDR3aa: CASSQALGVTEAFF

abundance: -
v_gene: TRBV29-1
j_gene: TRBJ2-7
d_gene: -
CDR3nt: TGCAGCGTTATATGGTGGGAGGGGGCCAATGAGCAGTACTTC
CDR3aa: CSVIWWEGANEQYF

abundance: -
v_gene: TRBV20-1
j_gene: TRBJ2-7
d_gene: -
CDR3nt: TGCAGTGCCAGCAGTGGGGGGGACACCCCCTACGAGCAGTACTTC
CDR3aa: CSASSGGDTPYEQYF

abundance: many
v_gene: TRBV29-1
j_gene: TRBJ1-2
d_gene: -
CDR3nt: TGCAGCGTTGGTGAGAACTATGGCTACACCTTC
CDR3aa: CSVGENYGYTF

abundance: many
v_gene: TRBV20-1
j_gene: TRBJ2-7
d_gene: TRBD2
CDR3nt: TGCAGTGCGCCCCCTAGCGGTTCCTACGAGCAGTACTTC
CDR3aa: CSAPPSGSYEQYF

abundance: -
v_gene: TRBV30
j_gene: TRBJ2-2
d_gene: TRBD1
CDR3nt: TGTGCCCGCCGTCCCGGGACAGGGTCCGGGGAGCTGTTTTTT
CDR3aa: CARRPGTGSGELFF

abundance: -
v_gene: TRBV12-5
j_gene: TRBJ1-1
d_gene: -
CDR3nt: TGTGCTAGTGGTCGAGGGGGGGCCGGCGGTTTAGACACTGAAGCTTTCTTT
CDR3aa: CASGRGGAGGLDTEAFF

abundance: -
v_gene: TRBV20-1
j_gene: TRBJ1-1
d_gene: TRBD1
CDR3nt: TGCAGTGCTAGAGATAGGACAGGGCGGATGGGTGAAGCTTTCTTT
CDR3aa: CSARDRTGRMGEAFF

abundance: -
v_gene: TRBV24-1
j_gene: TRBJ2-5
d_gene: TRBD2
CDR3nt: TGTGCCACCAGTAATTTAGGGACTAGCGGGATTGAGACCCAGTACTTC
CDR3aa: CATSNLGTSGIETQYF

abundance: many
v_gene: TRBV4-1
j_gene: TRBJ2-7
d_gene: -
CDR3nt: TGCGCCAGCAGCCAAGACGTGGACGGATACGAGCAGTACTTC
CDR3aa: CASSQDVDGYEQYF

abundance: many
v_gene: TRBV2
j_gene: TRBJ1-1
d_gene: TRBD1
CDR3nt: TGTGCCAGCAGAGTTGGGACAGGGAACACTGAAGCTTTCTTT
CDR3aa: CASRVGTGNTEAFF

abundance: -
v_gene: TRBV29-1
j_gene: TRBJ1-4
d_gene: -
CDR3nt: TGCAGCGTTACGGGCCCGTCCGGCGAAAAACTGTTTTTT
CDR3aa: CSVTGPSGEKLFF

abundance: many
v_gene: TRBV20-1
j_gene: TRBJ1-1
d_gene: -
CDR3nt: TGCAGTGCTAAGTTACAGTTGGGCCTTGAAGCTTTCTTT
CDR3aa: CSAKLQLGLEAFF

abundance: many
v_gene: TRBV7-6
j_gene: TRBJ1-1
d_gene: -
CDR3nt: TGTGCCAGCAGCGAGCGGGGAACTGAAGCTTTCTTT
CDR3aa: CASSERGTEAFF

abundance: many
v_gene: TRBV5-1
j_gene: TRBJ2-5
d_gene: TRBD1
CDR3nt: TGCGCCAGCAGCTTGATCCGCGACAGGGGGCGAGAGACCCAGTACTTC
CDR3aa: CASSLIRDRGRETQYF

abundance: many
v_gene: TRBV25-1
j_gene: TRBJ1-2
d_gene: -
CDR3nt: TGTGCCAGCAGTGAAAGGACAAGCTATGGCTACACCTTC
CDR3aa: CASSERTSYGYTF

abundance: -
v_gene: TRBV4-1
j_gene: TRBJ2-2
d_gene: TRBD1
CDR3nt: TGCGCCAGCAGCCAAATCCTACAGGGGACGAACACCGGGGAGCTGTTTTTT
CDR3aa: CASSQILQGTNTGELFF

abundance: -
v_gene: TRBV29-1
j_gene: TRBJ2-2
d_gene: -
CDR3nt: TGCAGCGTTTCGACTAGCGGGGAGCTGTTTTTT
CDR3aa: CSVSTSGELFF

abundance: many
v_gene: TRBV28
j_gene: TRBJ2-7
d_gene: -
CDR3nt: TGTGCCAGCAGTTTCCGGGACACTGCCTACGAGCAGTACTTC
CDR3aa: CASSFRDTAYEQYF

abundance: -
v_gene: TRBV29-1
j_gene: TRBJ2-6
d_gene: -
CDR3nt: TGCAGCGTTGAAGAGGGAGTCACTGGGGCCAACGTCCTGACTTTC
CDR3aa: CSVEEGVTGANVLTF

abundance: -
v_gene: TRBV20-1
j_gene: TRBJ2-5
d_gene: TRBD2
CDR3nt: TGCAGTGCTAGAGGACTAGCGGGAGAGGAGACCCAGTACTTC
CDR3aa: CSARGLAGEETQYF

abundance: once
v_gene: TRBV7-3
j_gene: TRBJ2-3
d_gene: -
CDR3nt: TGTGCCAGCAGCTCCGATCGTTTAGCAGATACGCAGTATTTT
CDR3aa: CASSSDRLADTQYF

abundance: -
v_gene: TRBV29-1
j_gene: TRBJ1-5
d_gene: -
CDR3nt: TGCAGCCAAGTTCTACAGAGCAATCAGCCCCAGCATTTT
CDR3aa: CSQVLQSNQPQHF

abundance: once
v_gene: TRBV12-3/TRBV12-4
j_gene: TRBJ2-2
d_gene: TRBD2
CDR3nt: TGTGCCAGCAGTTGGGGACTAGGGGAGCTGTTTTTT
CDR3aa: CASSWGLGELFF

abundance: -
v_gene: TRBV5-1
j_gene: TRBJ1-2
d_gene: -
CDR3nt: TGCGCCAGCAGCCAGGTGGGGAATGGCTACACCTTC
CDR3aa: CASSQVGNGYTF

abundance: many
v_gene: TRBV7-9
j_gene: TRBJ1-3
d_gene: -
CDR3nt: TGTGCCAGCAGCTTGTGGAGGGGCAGAACTGGAAACACCATATATTTT
CDR3aa: CASSLWRGRTGNTIYF

abundance: many
v_gene: TRBV19
j_gene: TRBJ1-6
d_gene: -
CDR3nt: TGTGCCAGTAGTAGTCGCGTCGGCGATTCACCCCTCCACTTT
CDR3aa: CASSSRVGDSPLHF

abundance: -
v_gene: TRBV6-5
j_gene: TRBJ2-7
d_gene: -
CDR3nt: TGTGCCAGCAGGCCCGGCTGGGGCGGCGAGCAGTACTTC
CDR3aa: CASRPGWGGEQYF

abundance: -
v_gene: TRBV2
j_gene: TRBJ2-3
d_gene: -
CDR3nt: TGTGCCAGCTGTAACGAGGGGGATACGCAGTATTTT
CDR3aa: CASCNEGDTQYF

abundance: -
v_gene: TRBV10-1
j_gene: TRBJ2-1
d_gene: TRBD2
CDR3nt: TGTGCCAGCAGTGCCGGGACTAGCGGGACGAATGAGCAGTTCTTC
CDR3aa: CASSAGTSGTNEQFF

abundance: -
v_gene: TRBV29-1
j_gene: TRBJ2-7
d_gene: TRBD2
CDR3nt: TGCAGCGTTGAAGAAGTTGGACTAGCGGGAGTCGAGCAGTACTTC
CDR3aa: CSVEEVGLAGVEQYF

abundance: many
v_gene: TRBV2
j_gene: TRBJ2-5
d_gene: TRBD2
CDR3nt: TGTGCCAGCAGTGAAGGGGTACTAGCGGGAGGAGAGACCCAGTACTTC
CDR3aa: CASSEGVLAGGETQYF

abundance: -
v_gene: TRBV29-1
j_gene: TRBJ2-7
d_gene: -
CDR3nt: TGCAGCCAAGGGCTAGCCTGGTCCTACGAGCAGTACTTC
CDR3aa: CSQGLAWSYEQYF

abundance: many
v_gene: TRBV19
j_gene: TRBJ1-1
d_gene: TRBD1
CDR3nt: TGTGCCAGTAGTAGGCTGGACAGGCCTGACGCTTTCTTT
CDR3aa: CASSRLDRPDAFF

abundance: many
v_gene: TRBV4-1
j_gene: TRBJ1-1
d_gene: TRBD1
CDR3nt: TGCGCCAGCAGCCGATTGGGACAGGGGGCGATTTACCTTGAAGCTTTCTTT
CDR3aa: CASSRLGQGAIYLEAFF

abundance: -
v_gene: TRBV25-1
j_gene: TRBJ1-6
d_gene: -
CDR3nt: TGTGCTAGCGTCAGCCGACCCTCACCCCTCCACTTT
CDR3aa: CASVSRPSPLHF

abundance: -
v_gene: TRBV24-1
j_gene: TRBJ2-2
d_gene: TRBD1
CDR3nt: TGTGCCACCAGGACAGGGGCGAACACCGGGGAGCTGTTTTTT
CDR3aa: CATRTGANTGELFF

abundance: -
v_gene: TRBV2
j_gene: TRBJ1-1
d_gene: -
CDR3nt: TGTGCCAGCAGCCGGAGAGAGGGGAACACTGAAGCTTTCTTT
CDR3aa: CASSRREGNTEAFF

abundance: many
v_gene: TRBV4-2
j_gene: TRBJ1-2
d_gene: -
CDR3nt: TGTGCCAGCAGCCAAGACTTGCTCGGACCCAACTATGGCTACACCTTC
CDR3aa: CASSQDLLGPNYGYTF

abundance: -
v_gene: TRBV7-2
j_gene: TRBJ2-7
d_gene: TRBD2
CDR3nt: TGTGCCAGCAGCTTAGCCGGGACTAGCGGTTCCTACGAGCAGTACTTC
CDR3aa: CASSLAGTSGSYEQYF

abundance: few
v_gene: TRBV2
j_gene: TRBJ1-1
d_gene: -
CDR3nt: TGTGCCAGCAGTGGATATGTGGGGGCTGAAGCTTTCTTT
CDR3aa: CASSGYVGAEAFF

abundance: many
v_gene: TRBV2
j_gene: TRBJ2-5
d_gene: -
CDR3nt: -
CDR3aa: CASILASGKETQYF

abundance: -
v_gene: TRBV7-2
j_gene: TRBJ1-2
d_gene: -
CDR3nt: TGTGCCAGCAGCTTGCAGGGAAACGGTGGAAACACCTTC
CDR3aa: CASSLQGNGGNTF

abundance: -
v_gene: TRBV14
j_gene: TRBJ2-2
d_gene: TRBD1
CDR3nt: TGTGCCAGCAGCTCCGGGACAGGGATCAACACCGGGGAGCTGTTTTTT
CDR3aa: CASSSGTGINTGELFF

abundance: many
v_gene: TRBV9
j_gene: TRBJ2-5
d_gene: TRBD1
CDR3nt: TGTGCCAGCAGCGCCGACAGGGTCGGGGAGACCCAGTACTTC
CDR3aa: CASSADRVGETQYF